The T cell receptor beta chain under discussion was sequenced for a study of cytotoxic CD8 clonotypes in ibrutinib-treated CLL. Across the whole study: Among the patients, approximately ten presented as relapsed/refractory and 15 as treatment-naive; about 17 showed unmutated IGHV. Study conclusions and caveats: Samples from sustained-remission and progressing patients were taken at different times. At baseline, clonality was higher than in age-matched healthy donors and correlated with CD8+ counts.

Turning to this clone: Its antigen is not identified.

The protocol was immunoSEQ multiplex PCR, while the TCRdb copy is restricted to in-frame clones and leaves out a portion. The repertoire consists of fewer than 90,000 clones, with around two thirds occurring once and the leading ten covering more than 4.5%. The germline V gene encodes CDR1 GTSNPN and CDR2 SVGIG (reference sequence). Losses at the gene ends were 5 bases for V and 5 bases for J; bases not matched to a gene: 7. CDR3 size: 14 residues. This TCR derives from a human donor with chronic lymphocytic leukemia. The chain employs TRBV30 and TRBJ2-3; 10 bases are a match to TRBD2. The source was PBMCs, collected after 12 months of ibrutinib treatment. The DNA of the CDR3 is TGTGCCTGGGGCAGCGGGGGGGCAGGAGATACGCAGTATTTT. Residues: CAWGSGGAGDTQYF.